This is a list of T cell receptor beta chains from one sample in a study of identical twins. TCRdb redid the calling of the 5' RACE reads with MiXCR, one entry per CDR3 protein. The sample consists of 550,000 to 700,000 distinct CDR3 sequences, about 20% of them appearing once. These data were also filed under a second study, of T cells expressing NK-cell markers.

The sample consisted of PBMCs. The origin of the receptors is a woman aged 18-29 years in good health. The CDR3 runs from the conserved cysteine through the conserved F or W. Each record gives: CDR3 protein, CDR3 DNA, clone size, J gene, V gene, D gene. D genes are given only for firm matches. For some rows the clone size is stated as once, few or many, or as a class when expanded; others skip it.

cdr3_aa: CASSLQGRAGELFF; cdr3_nt: TGCGCCAGCAGCTTGCAGGGGCGGGCCGGGGAGCTGTTTTTT; clone_size: NA; j_call: TRBJ2-2; v_call: TRBV5-1; d_call: NA
cdr3_aa: CSARRLGQGDVNEQFF; cdr3_nt: TGCAGTGCTAGAAGGTTGGGGCAGGGGGACGTCAATGAGCAGTTCTTC; clone_size: few; j_call: TRBJ2-1; v_call: TRBV20-1; d_call: TRBD1
cdr3_aa: CASSFSTRGELFF; cdr3_nt: TGTGCCAGCAGCTTTAGTACCCGGGGGGAGCTGTTTTTT; clone_size: NA; j_call: TRBJ2-2; v_call: TRBV7-2; d_call: NA
cdr3_aa: CSAPSGDYGYTF; cdr3_nt: TGCAGTGCACCCTCAGGGGACTATGGCTACACCTTC; clone_size: NA; j_call: TRBJ1-2; v_call: TRBV20-1; d_call: NA
cdr3_aa: CSAREGQGRTPLHF; cdr3_nt: TGCAGTGCTAGAGAGGGACAGGGAAGGACACCCCTCCACTTT; clone_size: NA; j_call: TRBJ1-6; v_call: TRBV20-1; d_call: TRBD1
cdr3_aa: CASTDRGASYNEQFF; cdr3_nt: TGTGCCAGCACTGATCGGGGGGCCTCCTACAATGAGCAGTTCTTC; clone_size: NA; j_call: TRBJ2-1; v_call: TRBV6-1; d_call: NA
cdr3_aa: CSVCTTGVGTEAFF; cdr3_nt: TGCAGCGTCTGCACGACAGGGGTAGGAACTGAAGCTTTCTTT; clone_size: NA; j_call: TRBJ1-1; v_call: TRBV29-1; d_call: TRBD1
cdr3_aa: CASSLVRSSGLRTDTQYF; cdr3_nt: TGTGCCAGCAGCTTAGTCCGGTCTAGCGGGCTCCGCACAGATACGCAGTATTTT; clone_size: few; j_call: TRBJ2-3; v_call: TRBV11-2; d_call: TRBD2
cdr3_aa: CASSQDQGGAGNEQFF; cdr3_nt: TGTGCCAGCAGCCAAGATCAAGGGGGGGCCGGGAATGAGCAGTTCTTC; clone_size: NA; j_call: TRBJ2-1; v_call: TRBV4-2; d_call: NA
cdr3_aa: CAISEGGSGNTIYF; cdr3_nt: TGTGCCATCAGTGAAGGGGGATCTGGAAACACCATATATTTT; clone_size: many; j_call: TRBJ1-3; v_call: TRBV10-3; d_call: NA
cdr3_aa: CASSYDFQNTEAFF; cdr3_nt: TGTGCCAGCAGTTACGACTTTCAGAACACTGAAGCTTTCTTT; clone_size: few; j_call: TRBJ1-1; v_call: TRBV6-2/TRBV6-3; d_call: NA
cdr3_aa: CASSLYSSGSLQEQFF; cdr3_nt: TGTGCCAGCAGTTTGTATTCTAGCGGGAGTTTGCAGGAGCAGTTCTTC; clone_size: many; j_call: TRBJ2-1; v_call: TRBV27; d_call: TRBD2
cdr3_aa: CSARVPQTQETQYF; cdr3_nt: TGCAGTGCTAGAGTCCCGCAGACTCAAGAGACCCAGTACTTC; clone_size: many; j_call: TRBJ2-5; v_call: TRBV20-1; d_call: NA
cdr3_aa: CSARTQGSYNEQFF; cdr3_nt: TGCAGTGCTAGAACCCAGGGGTCCTACAATGAGCAGTTCTTC; clone_size: few; j_call: TRBJ2-1; v_call: TRBV20-1; d_call: NA
cdr3_aa: CSVKSYVGTEAFF; cdr3_nt: TGCAGCGTGAAATCCTATGTGGGCACTGAAGCTTTCTTT; clone_size: many; j_call: TRBJ1-1; v_call: TRBV29-1; d_call: NA
cdr3_aa: CASSLDPESSYEQYF; cdr3_nt: TGTGCCAGCAGTCTGGACCCGGAAAGCTCCTACGAGCAGTACTTC; clone_size: many; j_call: TRBJ2-7; v_call: TRBV12-3/TRBV12-4; d_call: NA
cdr3_aa: CASSQVAGQETQYF; cdr3_nt: TGTGCCAGCAGCCAAGTGGCAGGGCAAGAGACCCAGTACTTC; clone_size: many; j_call: TRBJ2-5; v_call: TRBV14; d_call: NA
cdr3_aa: CSADSPGTSTDEQFF; cdr3_nt: TGCAGTGCTGACAGTCCCGGGACTAGTACCGATGAGCAGTTCTTC; clone_size: few; j_call: TRBJ2-1; v_call: TRBV20-1; d_call: TRBD2
cdr3_aa: CASSQGGYYNTEAFF; cdr3_nt: TGTGCCAGCAGCCAAGGCGGGTACTATAACACTGAAGCTTTCTTT; clone_size: NA; j_call: TRBJ1-1; v_call: TRBV3-1; d_call: NA
cdr3_aa: CSVEPVVGEQFF; cdr3_nt: TGCAGCGTTGAACCCGTCGTCGGGGAGCAGTTCTTC; clone_size: NA; j_call: TRBJ2-1; v_call: TRBV29-1; d_call: NA
cdr3_aa: CATSREGQGSHNEQFF; cdr3_nt: TGTGCCACCAGCAGAGAAGGACAGGGCTCCCACAATGAGCAGTTCTTC; clone_size: NA; j_call: TRBJ2-1; v_call: TRBV15; d_call: TRBD1
cdr3_aa: CATSLPGQPQHF; cdr3_nt: TGTGCCACCAGCCTCCCAGGTCAGCCCCAGCATTTT; clone_size: many; j_call: TRBJ1-5; v_call: TRBV15; d_call: NA
cdr3_aa: CASSLKWGLAIEAGELFF; cdr3_nt: TGTGCCAGCAGCTTAAAATGGGGACTAGCGATTGAGGCCGGGGAGCTGTTTTTT; clone_size: few; j_call: TRBJ2-2; v_call: TRBV11-2; d_call: TRBD2
cdr3_aa: CSARRGGGHGEGYTF; cdr3_nt: TGCAGTGCTAGACGTGGCGGGGGCCATGGGGAGGGCTACACCTTC; clone_size: NA; j_call: TRBJ1-2; v_call: TRBV20-1; d_call: NA
cdr3_aa: CASSLETGYHEQYF; cdr3_nt: TGTGCCAGCAGCTTGGAGACAGGGTACCACGAGCAGTACTTC; clone_size: few; j_call: TRBJ2-7; v_call: TRBV7-9; d_call: TRBD1
cdr3_aa: CAFRQPGANVLTF; cdr3_nt: TGTGCTTTCAGACAGCCTGGGGCCAACGTCCTGACTTTC; clone_size: many; j_call: TRBJ2-6; v_call: TRBV12-3/TRBV12-4; d_call: NA
cdr3_aa: CASSLWGGDSYEQYF; cdr3_nt: TGTGCCAGCAGTTTATGGGGGGGAGACTCCTACGAGCAGTACTTC; clone_size: few; j_call: TRBJ2-7; v_call: TRBV28; d_call: NA
cdr3_aa: CSARAGTGLYQPQHF; cdr3_nt: TGCAGTGCTAGAGCGGGGACAGGACTTTATCAGCCCCAGCATTTT; clone_size: many; j_call: TRBJ1-5; v_call: TRBV20-1; d_call: TRBD1
cdr3_aa: CSAIDGTSYNEQFF; cdr3_nt: TGCAGTGCTATCGACGGGACTAGTTACAATGAGCAGTTCTTC; clone_size: NA; j_call: TRBJ2-1; v_call: TRBV20-1; d_call: TRBD2
cdr3_aa: CSVKDRNTEAFF; cdr3_nt: TGCAGCGTTAAGGACAGAAACACTGAAGCTTTCTTT; clone_size: NA; j_call: TRBJ1-1; v_call: TRBV29-1; d_call: NA
cdr3_aa: CSATDRTISYEQYF; cdr3_nt: TGCAGTGCTACAGACAGGACTATCTCCTACGAGCAGTACTTC; clone_size: few; j_call: TRBJ2-7; v_call: TRBV20-1; d_call: NA
cdr3_aa: CSARELADTQYF; cdr3_nt: TGCAGTGCTAGGGAGCTAGCAGATACGCAGTATTTT; clone_size: NA; j_call: TRBJ2-3; v_call: TRBV20-1; d_call: NA
cdr3_aa: CASSPGLAGGTYEQYF; cdr3_nt: TGTGCCAGCAGCCCGGGACTAGCGGGAGGGACCTACGAGCAGTACTTC; clone_size: NA; j_call: TRBJ2-7; v_call: TRBV5-6; d_call: TRBD2
cdr3_aa: CASSLLGEEQFF; cdr3_nt: TGCGCCAGCAGCTTGTTGGGAGAGGAGCAGTTCTTC; clone_size: NA; j_call: TRBJ2-1; v_call: TRBV5-1; d_call: NA
cdr3_aa: CASSPYSGRGQETQYF; cdr3_nt: TGTGCCAGCAGCCCTTATAGCGGGAGGGGGCAAGAGACCCAGTACTTC; clone_size: NA; j_call: TRBJ2-5; v_call: TRBV12-3/TRBV12-4; d_call: TRBD2
cdr3_aa: CSVGTGVGYGYTF; cdr3_nt: TGCAGCGTTGGGACAGGGGTCGGGTATGGCTACACCTTC; clone_size: many; j_call: TRBJ1-2; v_call: TRBV29-1; d_call: TRBD1
cdr3_aa: CASSEYSGGASGELFF; cdr3_nt: TGTGCCAGCAGTGAATACAGCGGGGGGGCCTCCGGGGAGCTGTTTTTT; clone_size: NA; j_call: TRBJ2-2; v_call: TRBV25-1; d_call: TRBD2
cdr3_aa: CASREGGETQYF; cdr3_nt: TGTGCCAGCAGGGAGGGAGGAGAGACCCAGTACTTC; clone_size: many; j_call: TRBJ2-5; v_call: TRBV2; d_call: NA
cdr3_aa: CAISADREPTNYGYTF; cdr3_nt: TGTGCCATCAGTGCGGACAGGGAGCCCACTAACTATGGCTACACCTTC; clone_size: NA; j_call: TRBJ1-2; v_call: TRBV10-3; d_call: TRBD1
cdr3_aa: CATSPGGPAKNIQYF; cdr3_nt: TGTGCCACCAGTCCGGGGGGGCCGGCCAAAAACATTCAGTACTTC; clone_size: many; j_call: TRBJ2-4; v_call: TRBV15; d_call: TRBD2
cdr3_aa: CASRRDSSYNSPLHF; cdr3_nt: TGTGCCAGCAGGAGGGACAGCTCCTATAATTCACCCCTCCACTTT; clone_size: NA; j_call: TRBJ1-6; v_call: TRBV6-1; d_call: TRBD1
cdr3_aa: CASSLRNWESTGENYGYTF; cdr3_nt: TGCGCCAGCAGCTTGCGGAATTGGGAGTCGACAGGGGAAAACTATGGCTACACCTTC; clone_size: NA; j_call: TRBJ1-2; v_call: TRBV5-1; d_call: TRBD1
cdr3_aa: CSARDVAGVYEQYF; cdr3_nt: TGCAGTGCTAGAGATGTGGCAGGAGTTTACGAGCAGTACTTC; clone_size: few; j_call: TRBJ2-7; v_call: TRBV20-1; d_call: NA